Listed below are T cell receptor beta chains from one sample, sequenced in a study of blood T cells in healthy people across ages. Each CDR3 protein is one row after TCRdb ran MiXCR on the 5' RACE reads. The repertoire holds about 1 million distinct CDR3 sequences, roughly 45% seen once, with approximately 20% in the top ten. Source material: blood. These TCRs come from an older woman in good health. Both conserved end residues are part of each CDR3. A D gene is named only where the DNA matches it firmly. A row's size may be missing; if present it is once, few, many or a size class.

>.|TRBV11-2|TRBJ2-3|.
TGTGCCAGCAGCCTCCTCCGGGGTTTCGGCTCCCCTACGCAGTATTTT
CASSLLRGFGSPTQYF
>.|TRBV5-1|TRBJ2-2|TRBD2
TGCGCCAGCAAGACTAGCGGGAAATATACCGGGGAGCTGTTTTTT
CASKTSGKYTGELFF
>.|TRBV9|TRBJ1-5|.
TGTGCCAGCAGCGCAGGAGTAGGTCAGCCCCAGCATTTT
CASSAGVGQPQHF
>.|TRBV12-3/TRBV12-4|TRBJ2-7|.
TGTGCCAGCAGTTTTAGTCCCTTCTCCTACGAGCAGTACTTC
CASSFSPFSYEQYF
>.|TRBV2|TRBJ2-1|TRBD2
TGTGCCAGCAGTGACCCTTCTAGCGGAGGTGTCGCCGTCTCCTACAATGAGCAGTTCTTC
CASSDPSSGGVAVSYNEQFF
>.|TRBV12-3/TRBV12-4|TRBJ2-5|TRBD1
TGTGCCAGCAGTTGGGGGACAGAGCAAGAGACCCAGTACTTC
CASSWGTEQETQYF
>.|TRBV7-2|TRBJ2-7|.
TGTGCCAGCAGCTTAGATCTAGCAAGCTCCTACGAGCAGTACTTC
CASSLDLASSYEQYF
>.|TRBV9|TRBJ2-2|.
TGTGCCAGCAGCGTAGCAGCGGAGAACACCGGGGAGCTGTTTTTT
CASSVAAENTGELFF
>.|TRBV29-1|TRBJ1-2|TRBD1
TGCAGCGCTACAGGGGGCAACTATGGCTACACCTTC
CSATGGNYGYTF
>.|TRBV30|TRBJ2-1|.
TGTGCCTGGAGTGTCGGTTGGGGAAATGAGCAGTTCTTC
CAWSVGWGNEQFF
>many|TRBV12-3/TRBV12-4|TRBJ2-7|TRBD2
TGTGCCAGCAGTTTATCGGGGGGCGAGCAGTACTTC
CASSLSGGEQYF
>.|TRBV20-1|TRBJ2-7|TRBD2
TGCAGTGCTAGAGACAGACTGACTAGCGGGGAACCCTACGAGCAGTACTTC
CSARDRLTSGEPYEQYF
>few|TRBV25-1|TRBJ2-7|.
TGTGCCAGCAGTGAGCCAGGACTCGGCTACGAGCAGTACTTC
CASSEPGLGYEQYF
>.|TRBV6-5|TRBJ1-1|TRBD1
TGTGCCAGCAGGACAACCGGGACAGGGAACACTGAAGCTTTCTTT
CASRTTGTGNTEAFF
>.|TRBV7-9|TRBJ2-6|TRBD1
TGTGCCAGCAGCCCCCGACAGGGAAAGGCAGGGGCCAACGTCCTGACTTTC
CASSPRQGKAGANVLTF
>few|TRBV27|TRBJ2-6|.
TGTGCCAGCATGGGGGGGGCAGGTGGGGCCAACGTCCTGACTTTC
CASMGGAGGANVLTF
>few|TRBV10-3|TRBJ2-7|.
TGTGCCATCAGTGAAATCAAGGGAGCCGGGTACGAGCAGTACTTC
CAISEIKGAGYEQYF
>few|TRBV6-5|TRBJ2-3|.
TGTGCCAGCAGCTCCCCAAGGGGGACCACAGATACGCAGTATTTT
CASSSPRGTTDTQYF
>few|TRBV5-6|TRBJ2-7|TRBD1
TGTGCCAGCAGCATCGGGACAGCCAGCTCCTACGAGCAGTACTTC
CASSIGTASSYEQYF
>.|TRBV7-3|TRBJ2-3|TRBD2
TGTGCCAGCAGCTCAACTAGCGGAGGGTTCACAGATACGCAGTATTTT
CASSSTSGGFTDTQYF
>.|TRBV12-3/TRBV12-4|TRBJ2-7|.
TGTGCCAGCAGTTTGAGGAATGGCGGGTACGAGCAGTACTTC
CASSLRNGGYEQYF
>.|TRBV27|TRBJ2-1|.
TGTGCCAGCAGTTTCGTAGAGCGCAATGAGCAGTTCTTC
CASSFVERNEQFF
>few|TRBV29-1|TRBJ2-3|TRBD2
TGCAGCGTTGGAGGGACTAGCGGGAGTTCTCCCACAGATACGCAGTATTTT
CSVGGTSGSSPTDTQYF
>few|TRBV7-9|TRBJ2-7|.
TGTGCCAGCAGCGCCAGACCGCGGAAGGGCAATGAGCAGTACTTC
CASSARPRKGNEQYF
>.|TRBV19|TRBJ2-7|TRBD1
TGTGCCAGTAGCAGGGGGACCAACGAGCAGTACTTC
CASSRGTNEQYF
>.|TRBV20-1|TRBJ2-7|TRBD1
TGCAGTGCTTGGGACAGGGGGCGAGGCTCCTACGAGCAGTACTTC
CSAWDRGRGSYEQYF
>few|TRBV5-1|TRBJ2-1|TRBD1
TGCGCCAGCAGCTTGTACGGACAGGACAATGAGCAGTTCTTC
CASSLYGQDNEQFF
>.|TRBV2|TRBJ2-7|.
TGTGCCAGCAGGGCGGGACAGCCTCAAACTACCTACGAGCAGTACTTC
CASRAGQPQTTYEQYF
>.|TRBV7-9|TRBJ2-1|TRBD1
TGTGCCAGCAGCTTAGCGCCGACAGGGGGCGGAGAGGATGAGCAGTTCTTC
CASSLAPTGGGEDEQFF
>.|TRBV5-1|TRBJ2-7|TRBD2
TGCGCCAGCAGCGGGGGACTAGCAAGCTCCTACGAGCAGTACTTC
CASSGGLASSYEQYF
>.|TRBV2|TRBJ2-7|.
TGTGCCACGGAAGCCCGGACAGAGCCATCCTACGAGCAGTACTTC
CATEARTEPSYEQYF
>.|TRBV20-1|TRBJ2-7|TRBD2
TGCAGTGCTAGAGCCCTAGCGGGTACCTACAATGAGCAGTACTTC
CSARALAGTYNEQYF
>.|TRBV12-3/TRBV12-4|TRBJ2-1|TRBD2
TGTGCCAGCAGTTTTTCCAGCGGGATCCACAATGAGCAGTTCTTC
CASSFSSGIHNEQFF
>.|TRBV29-1|TRBJ2-1|TRBD2
TGCAGCGTGGTTCCAGTAGGGACTAGCGGGAGGGCCACGGGGTACAATGAGCAGTTCTTC
CSVVPVGTSGRATGYNEQFF
>many|TRBV6-2/TRBV6-3|TRBJ2-7|TRBD2
TGTGCCAGCCTACGGACTAGCGGCTACGAGCAGTACTTC
CASLRTSGYEQYF
>few|TRBV15|TRBJ1-4|.
TGTGCCACCAGCACCACCGACAGAAAACTGTTTTTT
CATSTTDRKLFF
>.|TRBV12-3/TRBV12-4|TRBJ2-1|TRBD2
TGTGCCAGCAGTTTAGAGCTAGCGGAGAGCTCCTACAATGAGCAGTTCTTC
CASSLELAESSYNEQFF
>.|TRBV11-2|TRBJ2-3|.
TGTGCCAGCAGCACAGCCGCCTGGACAGATACGCAGTATTTT
CASSTAAWTDTQYF
>.|TRBV6-6|TRBJ2-7|.
TGTGCCAGCAGTTACCCCAGGGACGAGCAGTACTTC
CASSYPRDEQYF
>.|TRBV12-3/TRBV12-4|TRBJ1-2|TRBD1
TGTGCCAGCAGCCTACAGGGGGCTGACTATGGCTACACCTTC
CASSLQGADYGYTF
>.|TRBV29-1|TRBJ2-3|.
TGCAGCCTACGGGTTGGTAGCACAGATACGCAGTATTTT
CSLRVGSTDTQYF
>.|TRBV28|TRBJ2-5|TRBD1
TGTGCCAGCAGTCGGACAGGGGTACGCAGAGGAGAGACCCAGTACTTC
CASSRTGVRRGETQYF
>once|TRBV3-1|TRBJ1-3|.
TGTGCCAGCAGCCAAGATCGGCGGGACTCTGGAAACACCATATATTTT
CASSQDRRDSGNTIYF
>.|TRBV5-1|TRBJ1-4|TRBD1
TGCGCCAGCAGCCCGGGACAGGGGAAACTGTTTTTT
CASSPGQGKLFF
>.|TRBV6-4|TRBJ2-1|.
TGTGCCAGCGGCCTTGGGGGAGTGGGCGATGAGCAGTTCTTC
CASGLGGVGDEQFF
>few|TRBV10-3|TRBJ2-4|.
TGTGCCATCAGTGATGGGGCGAACATTCAGTACTTC
CAISDGANIQYF
>.|TRBV28|TRBJ2-2|.
TGTGCCAGCTACAGGATGGCCCCGAACACCGGGGAGCTGTTTTTT
CASYRMAPNTGELFF
>once|TRBV28|TRBJ1-4|TRBD1
TGTGCCAGCAGCCCTAGGGACAGGAGGTCGAATGAAAAACTGTTTTTT
CASSPRDRRSNEKLFF
>.|TRBV18|TRBJ2-5|.
TGTGCCAGCTCCTCCCCGGAGACCCAGTACTTC
CASSSPETQYF
>few|TRBV30|TRBJ2-7|.
TGTGCCTGGAGTAGAGGCTTAGTGGGGGACGAGCAGTACTTC
CAWSRGLVGDEQYF
>.|TRBV27|TRBJ2-1|.
TGTGCCAGCAGTTTAGGGCAGCCGATTTCCTACAATGAGCAGTTCTTC
CASSLGQPISYNEQFF
>.|TRBV5-1|TRBJ2-1|.
TGCGCCAGCAGCGTGGAGTCGGCAACTGAGCAGTTCTTC
CASSVESATEQFF
>.|TRBV6-5|TRBJ2-7|.
TGTGCCAGCAGGCGGGACACGGTAACCTACGAGCAGTACTTC
CASRRDTVTYEQYF